The rows below give T cell receptor beta chains drawn from one sample of a study of cytomegalovirus exposure and HLA in healthy donors. TCRdb's copy holds only in-frame clones and misses some; the assay was immunoSEQ multiplex PCR. The data show 220,000 or so clones, about 93% seen once. The sequencing sample was made of PBMCs. These receptors were taken from a woman aged 18-29 years in good health and CMV-seronegative. The CDR3 runs from the conserved cysteine through the conserved F or W. D genes are given only for firm matches. The listing skips clone size in some rows; elsewhere it reads once, few, many or a size class.

d_call | j_call | clone_size | v_call | cdr3_nt | cdr3_aa
TRBD1 | TRBJ2-2 | NA | TRBV7-9 | TGTGCCAGCAGCCCTCCGGGACAGGGACCCGGGGAGCTGTTTTTT | CASSPPGQGPGELFF
TRBD2 | TRBJ2-3 | NA | TRBV10-3 | TGTGCCTCCCGGGGGCGCACTAGCGGGAGGACCTCTAGCACAGATACGCAGTATTTT | CASRGRTSGRTSSTDTQYF
NA | TRBJ1-1 | NA | TRBV30 | TGTGCCTGGAGTGTACCGGGGGGATGGCACACTGAAGCTTTCTTT | CAWSVPGGWHTEAFF
NA | TRBJ2-1 | few | TRBV5-1 | TGCGCCAGCAGCTCGTCCTTCGTCGTTGAGCAGTTCTTC | CASSSSFVVEQFF
NA | TRBJ1-1 | NA | TRBV5-4 | TGTGCCAGCACCGCGATGAACACTGAAGCTTTCTTT | CASTAMNTEAFF
TRBD1 | TRBJ2-7 | NA | TRBV4-1 | TGCGCCAGCAGCGGGTCCCGGACAGGGGGGCGAACCTACGAGCAGTACTTC | CASSGSRTGGRTYEQYF
TRBD2 | TRBJ2-7 | once | TRBV5-5 | TGTGCCAGCAGCCCTGGACTAGCGGGACCCTACGAGCAGTACTTC | CASSPGLAGPYEQYF
TRBD2 | TRBJ2-3 | NA | TRBV6-5 | TGTGCCACGTGGGGGGGGTTGTCAGATACGCAGTATTTT | CATWGGLSDTQYF
NA | TRBJ2-7 | NA | TRBV10-3 | TGTGCCATCAGTGAACGGGACGAGCAGTACTTC | CAISERDEQYF
NA | TRBJ2-7 | NA | TRBV28 | TGTGCCAGCAGGCCGGGACTCGACTACGAGCAGTACTTC | CASRPGLDYEQYF
NA | TRBJ2-1 | NA | TRBV14 | TGTGCCAGCAGCCAAGATCTATACGACAATGAGCAGTTCTTC | CASSQDLYDNEQFF
TRBD2 | TRBJ2-3 | once | TRBV11-2 | TGTGCCAGCAGCAAGACGGGGGGTTCACGGGGAGATACGCAGTATTTT | CASSKTGGSRGDTQYF
NA | TRBJ2-7 | NA | TRBV27 | TGTGCCAGCAGTTTAGCGGCAGACTACGAGCAGTACTTC | CASSLAADYEQYF
NA | TRBJ2-1 | NA | TRBV6-5 | TGTGCCAGCAGTTACCGCCCCAGGGGATCCTACAATGAGCAGTTCTTC | CASSYRPRGSYNEQFF